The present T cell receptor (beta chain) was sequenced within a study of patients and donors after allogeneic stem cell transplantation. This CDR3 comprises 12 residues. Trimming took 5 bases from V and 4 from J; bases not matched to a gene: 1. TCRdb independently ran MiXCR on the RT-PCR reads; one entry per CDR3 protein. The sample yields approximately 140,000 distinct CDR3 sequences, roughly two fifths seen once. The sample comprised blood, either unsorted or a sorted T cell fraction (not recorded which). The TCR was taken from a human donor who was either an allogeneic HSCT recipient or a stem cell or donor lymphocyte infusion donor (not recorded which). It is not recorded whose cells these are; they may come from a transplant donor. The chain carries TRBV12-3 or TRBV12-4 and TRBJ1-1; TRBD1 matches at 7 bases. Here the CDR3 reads CASSRTGTEAFF. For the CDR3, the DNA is TGTGCCAGCAGTAGGACAGGCACTGAAGCTTTCTTT.